A single T cell receptor beta chain is shown here with its context. This sample was included in a study of tumor and adjacent non-tumor tissue in lung cancer. Study context: Patients were aged roughly 30 to 76, nine to eleven men and roughly 5 women, stage I to III.

RNA was extracted from bulk tissue without any cell sorting. CDR3 size: 14 residues. V gave up 3 bases and J gave up 8 bases, with 16 bases separating them. Germline V gives CDR1 ENHRY, CDR2 SYGVKD. TCRbeta libraries were built with three rounds of nested PCR, modified from ARM-PCR. TCRdb processed the multiplex PCR reads anew with MiXCR; each CDR3 protein has one entry. The sample shows 130,000 or so distinct CDR3 sequences, approximately 71% of them seen only once. The receptor comes from a man younger than 45 with non-small cell lung cancer. The sequenced sample was lung tumor tissue. The rearrangement uses TRBV10-3 and TRBJ1-2; D remains ambiguous. The CDR3 bases are TGTGCCATCAGTGATCCTACAAGGGAAGGAGGCTACACCTTC. The encoded protein is CAISDPTREGGYTF.